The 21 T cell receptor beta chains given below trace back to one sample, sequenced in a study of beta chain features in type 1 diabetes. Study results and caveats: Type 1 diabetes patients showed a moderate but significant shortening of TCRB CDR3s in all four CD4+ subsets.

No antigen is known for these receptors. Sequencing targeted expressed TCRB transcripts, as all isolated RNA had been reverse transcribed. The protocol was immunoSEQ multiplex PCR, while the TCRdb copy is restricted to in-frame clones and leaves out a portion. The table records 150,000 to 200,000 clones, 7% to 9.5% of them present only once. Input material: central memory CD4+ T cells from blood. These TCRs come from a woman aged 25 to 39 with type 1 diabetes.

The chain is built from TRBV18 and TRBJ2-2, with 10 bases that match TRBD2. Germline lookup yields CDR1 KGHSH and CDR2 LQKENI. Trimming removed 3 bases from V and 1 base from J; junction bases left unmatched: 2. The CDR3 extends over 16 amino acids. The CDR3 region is CASSPWTSGNTGELFF. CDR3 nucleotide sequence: TGTGCCAGCTCACCCTGGACTAGCGGGAACACCGGGGAGCTGTTTTTT. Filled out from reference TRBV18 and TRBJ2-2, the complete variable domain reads NAGVMQNPRHLVRRRGQEARLRCSPMKGHSHVYWYRQLPEEGLKFMVYLQKENIIDESGMPKERFSAEFPKEGPSILRIQQVVRGDSAAYFCASSPWTSGNTGELFFGEGSRLTVL.

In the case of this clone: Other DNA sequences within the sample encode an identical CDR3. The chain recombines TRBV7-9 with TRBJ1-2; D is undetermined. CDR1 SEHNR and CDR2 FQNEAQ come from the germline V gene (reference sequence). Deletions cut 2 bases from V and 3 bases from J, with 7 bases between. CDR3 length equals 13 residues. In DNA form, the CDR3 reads TGTGCCAGCAGCTTACAAACAGACTATGGCTACACCTTC. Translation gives CASSLQTDYGYTF.

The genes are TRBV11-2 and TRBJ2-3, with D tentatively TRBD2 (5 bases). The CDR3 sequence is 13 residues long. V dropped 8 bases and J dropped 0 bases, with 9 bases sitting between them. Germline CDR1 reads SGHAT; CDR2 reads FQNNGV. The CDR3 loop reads CASASPSTDTQYF. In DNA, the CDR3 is TGTGCCAGCGCTAGCCCTAGCACAGATACGCAGTATTTT.

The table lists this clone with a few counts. CDR3 sequence (DNA): TGTGCCAGTAGTGATCCTCGGACAGGCCGCAATCAGCCCCAGCATTTT. It translates to CASSDPRTGRNQPQHF. The V gene is TRBV19, the J gene TRBJ1-5; 7 bases fit TRBD1. Germline lookup yields CDR1 LNHDA and CDR2 SQIVND (reference sequence). This CDR3 comprises 16 residues. The V gene end was trimmed by 5 bases and the J gene end by 2 bases; junction bases not matched to a gene: 9.

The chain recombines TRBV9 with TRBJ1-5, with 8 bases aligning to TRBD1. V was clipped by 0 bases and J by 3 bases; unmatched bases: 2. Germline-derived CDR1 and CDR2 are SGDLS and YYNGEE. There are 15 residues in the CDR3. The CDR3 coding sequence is TGTGCCAGCAGCGTAGGGGGACAGGACAATCAGCCCCAGCATTTT. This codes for CASSVGGQDNQPQHF.

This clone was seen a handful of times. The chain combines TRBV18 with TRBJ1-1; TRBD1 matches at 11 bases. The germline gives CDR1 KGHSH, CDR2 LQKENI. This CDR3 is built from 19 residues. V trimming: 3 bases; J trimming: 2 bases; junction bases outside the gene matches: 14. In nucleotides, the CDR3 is TGTGCCAGCTCACCTGATTCCGGACAGGGGGCAGGGAGAAACACTGAAGCTTTCTTT. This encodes CASSPDSGQGAGRNTEAFF.

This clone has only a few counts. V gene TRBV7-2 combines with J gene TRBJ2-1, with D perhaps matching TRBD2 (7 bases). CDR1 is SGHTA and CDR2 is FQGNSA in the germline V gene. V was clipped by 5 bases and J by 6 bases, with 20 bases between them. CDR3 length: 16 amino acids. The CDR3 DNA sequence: TGTGCCAGCAGCCAAGATAGGGGGAGGGCCTCCAATGAGCAGTTCTTC. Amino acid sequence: CASSQDRGRASNEQFF.

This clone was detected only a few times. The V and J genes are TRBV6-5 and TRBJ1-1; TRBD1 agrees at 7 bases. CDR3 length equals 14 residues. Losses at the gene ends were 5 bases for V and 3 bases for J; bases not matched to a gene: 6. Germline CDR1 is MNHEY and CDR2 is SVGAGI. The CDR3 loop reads CASSRPGGHTEAFF. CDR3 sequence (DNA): TGTGCCAGCAGTCGCCCAGGGGGACACACTGAAGCTTTCTTT.

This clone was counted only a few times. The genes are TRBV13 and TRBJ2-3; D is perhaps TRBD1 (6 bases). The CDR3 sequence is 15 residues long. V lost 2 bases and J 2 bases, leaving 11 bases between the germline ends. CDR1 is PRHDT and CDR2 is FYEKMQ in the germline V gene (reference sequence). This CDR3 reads CASSLYGQTTDTQYF. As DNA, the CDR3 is TGTGCCAGCAGCTTATACGGACAGACCACAGATACGCAGTATTTT.

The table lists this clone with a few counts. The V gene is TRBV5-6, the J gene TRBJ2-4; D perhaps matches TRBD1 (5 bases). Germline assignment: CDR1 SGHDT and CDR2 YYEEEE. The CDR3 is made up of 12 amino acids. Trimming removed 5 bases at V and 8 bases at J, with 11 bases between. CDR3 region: CASRRLGDIQYF. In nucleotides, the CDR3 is TGTGCCAGCAGAAGGTTAGGGGACATTCAGTACTTC.

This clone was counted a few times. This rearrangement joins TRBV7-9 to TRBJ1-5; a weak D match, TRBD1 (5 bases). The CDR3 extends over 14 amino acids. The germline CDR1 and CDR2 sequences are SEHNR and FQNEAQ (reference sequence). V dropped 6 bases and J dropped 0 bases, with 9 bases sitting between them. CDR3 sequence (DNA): TGTGCCAGCAGTCGGGGGGATAGCAATCAGCCCCAGCATTTT. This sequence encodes CASSRGDSNQPQHF.

Written as DNA, the CDR3 is TGTGCCAGCAGCTTAAACCAGGGAAACTATGGCTACACCTTC. It codes for CASSLNQGNYGYTF. The chain uses TRBV7-2 and TRBJ1-2; the D gene is possibly TRBD1 (5 bases). V lost 2 bases and J lost 2, with 9 bases in between. The CDR3 consists of 14 residues. Germline V gene sequence: CDR1 SGHTA, CDR2 FQGNSA.

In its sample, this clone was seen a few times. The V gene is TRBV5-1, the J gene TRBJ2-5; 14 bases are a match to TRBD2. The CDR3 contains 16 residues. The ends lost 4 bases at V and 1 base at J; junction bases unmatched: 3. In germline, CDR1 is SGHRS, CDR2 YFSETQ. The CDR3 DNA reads TGCGCCAGCAGCCAGGGGACTAGCGGGAGCCAAGAGACCCAGTACTTC. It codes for CASSQGTSGSQETQYF.

The CDR3 DNA follows: TGCAGCGTTTTTAGCCGGACAGGGTACGCTGAAGCTTTCTTT. Protein: CSVFSRTGYAEAFF. The V and J genes are TRBV29-1 and TRBJ1-1; 8 bases are a match to TRBD1. Trimming cost V 5 bases and J 6 bases; bases outside gene matches: 11. CDR3 length equals 14 residues. Germline-derived CDR1 and CDR2 are SQVTM and ANQGSEA.

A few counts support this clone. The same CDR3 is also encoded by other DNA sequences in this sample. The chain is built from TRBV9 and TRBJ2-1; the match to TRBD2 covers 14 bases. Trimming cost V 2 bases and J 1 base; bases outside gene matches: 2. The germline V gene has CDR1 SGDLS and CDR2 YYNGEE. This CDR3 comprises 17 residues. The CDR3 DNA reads TGTGCCAGCAGCGTCGGACTAGCGGGAGGATCCTACAATGAGCAGTTCTTC. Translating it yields CASSVGLAGGSYNEQFF.

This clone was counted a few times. For the CDR3, the DNA is TGTGCCAGCAGTGTCGAGGAGGAGCAGCCCCAGCATTTT. It encodes CASSVEEEQPQHF. This chain uses TRBV2 with TRBJ1-5, with D unclear. The V end lost 4 bases, the J end lost 7 bases, and 11 bases lay between the germline ends. The CDR3 contains 13 residues. CDR1 is SNHLY and CDR2 is FYNNEI in the germline V gene.

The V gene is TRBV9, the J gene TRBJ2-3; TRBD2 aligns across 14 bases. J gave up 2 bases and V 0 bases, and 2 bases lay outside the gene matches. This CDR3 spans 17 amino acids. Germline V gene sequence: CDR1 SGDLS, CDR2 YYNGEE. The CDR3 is CASSVGLAGGTTDTQYF. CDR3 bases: TGTGCCAGCAGCGTAGGACTAGCGGGAGGGACCACAGATACGCAGTATTTT.

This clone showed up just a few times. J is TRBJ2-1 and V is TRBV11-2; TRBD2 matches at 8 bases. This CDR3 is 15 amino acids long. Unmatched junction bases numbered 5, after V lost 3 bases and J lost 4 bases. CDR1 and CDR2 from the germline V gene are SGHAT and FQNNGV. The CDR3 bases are TGTGCCAGCAGCTTTAGCGGGATGGGGTACAATGAGCAGTTCTTC. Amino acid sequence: CASSFSGMGYNEQFF.

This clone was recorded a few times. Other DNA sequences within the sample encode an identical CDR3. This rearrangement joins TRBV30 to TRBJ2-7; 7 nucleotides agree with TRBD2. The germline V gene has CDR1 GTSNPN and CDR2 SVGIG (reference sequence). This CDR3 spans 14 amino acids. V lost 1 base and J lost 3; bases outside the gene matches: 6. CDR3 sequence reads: CAWSGGGRGYEQYF. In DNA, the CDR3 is TGTGCCTGGAGTGGGGGCGGGAGAGGCTACGAGCAGTACTTC.

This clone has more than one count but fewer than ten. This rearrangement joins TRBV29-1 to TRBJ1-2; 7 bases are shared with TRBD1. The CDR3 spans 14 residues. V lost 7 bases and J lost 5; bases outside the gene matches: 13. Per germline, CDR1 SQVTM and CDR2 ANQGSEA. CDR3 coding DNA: TGCAGCGCCCTTCCGAGGGGGCAAGGGTATGGCTACACCTTC. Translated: CSALPRGQGYGYTF.

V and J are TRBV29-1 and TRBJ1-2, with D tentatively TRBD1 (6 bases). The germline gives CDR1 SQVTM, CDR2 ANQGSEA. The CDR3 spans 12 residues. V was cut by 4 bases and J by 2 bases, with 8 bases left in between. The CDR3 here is CSVVDRNYGYTF. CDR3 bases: TGCAGCGTTGTTGACAGGAACTATGGCTACACCTTC.